Listed below are T cell receptor beta chains from one sample, sequenced in a study of blood T cell repertoires in COVID-19. TCRdb's copy holds only in-frame clones and misses some; the assay was immunoSEQ multiplex PCR. The sample lists approximately 360,000 clones, 70% to 90% occurring once. The specimen was PBMCs or T cells enriched from blood (not recorded which). The receptors come from a woman in her 30s with acute COVID-19. The CDR3 runs from the conserved cysteine through the conserved F or W. D genes are given only for firm matches. Some rows mark clone size as missing; the rest say once, few, many or name a class of expanded clone.

-	TRBJ1-2	few	TRBV7-2	CASSLGYRAHNYGYTF	TGTGCCAGCAGCTTAGGTTACAGGGCCCATAACTATGGCTACACCTTC
-	TRBJ2-6	once	TRBV25-1	CASSRSGANVLTF	TGTGCCAGTTCCAGGTCAGGGGCCAACGTCCTGACTTTC
-	TRBJ2-7	-	TRBV5-4	CASSSLGREQYF	TGTGCCAGCAGCTCCTTGGGGAGGGAGCAGTACTTC
-	TRBJ1-2	-	TRBV9	CASSVGEQYYGYTF	TGTGCCAGCAGCGTAGGTGAACAGTACTATGGCTACACCTTC
-	TRBJ2-3	-	TRBV24-1	CATSDLRGADVDTQYF	TGTGCCACCAGTGATTTGCGGGGGGCCGATGTTGATACGCAGTATTTT
TRBD1	TRBJ1-6	-	TRBV9	CASSPGQFVPNSPLHF	TGTGCCAGCAGCCCGGGACAGTTCGTCCCTAATTCACCCCTCCACTTT
TRBD1	TRBJ1-2	-	TRBV5-1	CASSFDRVNYGYTF	TGCGCCAGCAGCTTTGACAGGGTTAACTATGGCTACACCTTC
-	TRBJ2-7	-	TRBV28	CASSQQTGGSYEQYF	TGTGCCAGCAGCCAACAGACAGGAGGCTCCTACGAGCAGTACTTC
-	TRBJ2-1	-	TRBV6-2/TRBV6-3	CASSYGLTGFNEQFF	TGTGCCAGCAGTTACGGCTTAACAGGGTTCAATGAGCAGTTCTTC
TRBD1	TRBJ1-3	-	TRBV5-6	CASSLGTGSGNTIYF	TGTGCCAGCAGCTTGGGGACAGGCTCTGGAAACACCATATATTTT
TRBD1	TRBJ2-7	-	TRBV4-1	CASSLGQGYEEQYF	TGCGCCAGCAGCCTCGGACAGGGGTATGAGGAGCAGTACTTC
TRBD1	TRBJ2-1	few	TRBV9	CASSVWGQDYNEQFF	TGTGCCAGCAGCGTCTGGGGACAGGATTACAATGAGCAGTTCTTC
TRBD2	TRBJ2-2	-	TRBV7-2	CASRTSGGYAGELFF	TGTGCCAGCAGGACTAGCGGGGGTTATGCCGGGGAGCTGTTTTTT
-	TRBJ2-7	-	TRBV9	CASSVAPSYEQYF	TGTGCCAGCAGCGTGGCTCCCTCCTACGAGCAGTACTTC
-	TRBJ1-6	-	TRBV6-5	CASKREGREASPLHF	TGTGCCAGCAAGAGGGAGGGCAGAGAGGCATCACCCCTCCACTTT
TRBD2	TRBJ2-1	-	TRBV5-1	CASSHGTRSNEQFF	TGCGCCAGCAGCCACGGGACTAGAAGCAATGAGCAGTTCTTC
TRBD1	TRBJ2-1	-	TRBV7-3	CASSLDRGRTEQFF	TGTGCCAGCAGCTTAGACAGGGGGCGCACTGAGCAGTTCTTC
TRBD2	TRBJ2-6	-	TRBV5-1	CASSPEGRGGRSGANVLTF	TGCGCCAGCAGCCCGGAGGGGCGGGGGGGCCGTTCAGGGGCCAACGTCCTGACTTTC
-	TRBJ2-1	-	TRBV12-3/TRBV12-4	CASSFTGDEQFF	TGTGCCAGCAGTTTCACCGGGGATGAGCAGTTCTTC
TRBD1	TRBJ1-1	-	TRBV6-1	CASSERDRVVSFF	TGTGCCAGCAGTGAAAGGGACAGGGTGGTATCTTTCTTT
-	TRBJ2-1	-	TRBV9	CASSSWGPTYNEQFF	TGTGCCAGCAGCTCCTGGGGGCCTACCTACAATGAGCAGTTCTTC